This T cell receptor beta chain comes out of a study of CD8+ T cells in alopecia areata (dated by TCRdb to between 2018 and 2020). Some background on the complete study: Treated patients were enrolled in an open-label pilot trial of oral tofacitinib, 5 to 10 mg twice daily, for moderate-to-severe alopecia areata. RNA came from the PAXgene miRNA kit for fixed scalp, the miRNeasy kit for PBMCs, and the RNeasy kit for mouse skin. For the treated patients, the SALT score, which quantifies what percentage of scalp surface area is affected, served as the measure of disease severity. TCRbeta CDR3 regions were amplified by immunoSEQ multiplex PCR using 35 Vbeta forward and 13 Jbeta reverse primers. Tofacitinib was administered for 6 to 18 months, and 6 months of follow-up off drug were then conducted to assess delayed response and recurrence. Clonality in the scalp was compared among normal scalp (n=4), patchy alopecia areata scalp (n=8), and alopecia totalis/universalis scalp (n=8). Patients on tofacitinib were biopsied at baseline and after 4 and 24 weeks of treatment, and several of the patients also had a later scalp biopsy. In both human patients and the C3H/HeJ mouse model, the study applied high-throughput TCRbeta sequencing to look at T cell clonal expansion in alopecia areata. Human TCRbeta sequencing covered scalp tissue and sorted CD4+ and CD8+ peripheral blood T cells from patchy and totalis/universalis alopecia areata patients and healthy controls.

The CDR3 has 14 amino acids, counting the end cysteine and phenylalanine. Left in the record is the CDR3 DNA by itself, 42 bases read in frame from the first base. Here V drops 4 bases and J drops 4 bases, and the junction holds 6 bases not matched to any gene. Based on the germline V gene, the CDR1 and CDR2 sequences are SGHVS and FNYEAQ. Remarks on this clone: This clone's antigen is unknown. Base qualities were left out, and no much larger clone turns up one base away.

The time point label, read with the paper, signifies: around 28 days on oral tofacitinib. What this sample's treatment or condition label stands for: oral pan-JAK inhibitor, 5-10 mg twice daily. From alopecia areata patients, peripheral blood was collected along with lesional scalp punch biopsies. PBMCs were isolated by density centrifugation and stained for CD3, CD4 and CD8, after which CD4+ and CD8+ T cells were sorted on a FACSAria. The protocol used for the library was the immunoSEQ multiplex PCR assay. To provide template for TCR sequencing, every sample had RNA extracted and reverse transcribed into cDNA. First-strand cDNA was synthesized with SuperScript III using a 2:1 mix of oligo-dT and random hexamers. A synthetic immune receptor repertoire was used to gauge amplification bias, and whatever bias remained was removed computationally. The authors processed their data as follows. After raw reads were preprocessed to remove errors, the CDR3 was defined following IMGT conventions as running from the conserved cysteine to phenylalanine. To get clonality, Shannon entropy was normalized by log2 of the number of productive unique TCRs and the result was subtracted from 1. CD4 or CD8 identity of scalp clones was inferred by cross-referencing scalp TCRbeta sequences with sorted blood CD4 and CD8 repertoires. TCRdb's version of the immuneACCESS table is confined to in-frame rearrangements and falls short of the full clone set. An unresolved V gene accounts for under half of the shortfall where checked; the remainder is of unknown origin. V, J and clone size are taken as reported in that table, and D and trimming were inferred from the DNA itself. For this sample there are about 190,000 clones; around 56% appear just once. Together, the top ten hold roughly 0.71% of the sample.

Overall study outcomes, separate from this receptor: Compared with mice, TCR sequences shared between patients were less clear, possibly partly because of HLA diversity across the patient population. Many expanded lesional clones were found to persist in scalp and blood during tofacitinib treatment, and relapse after treatment cessation may be partly explained by this persistence. Tofacitinib significantly lowered scalp clonality and the number of expanded CD8+ clones among the top 100 scalp clones. Compared with normal scalp, lesional scalp, particularly in alopecia totalis/universalis, had higher clonality and more expanded CD8+ clones, which suggests antigenic drive. Unlike mouse skin, where gammadelta T cells dominate, normal human skin contains resident alphabeta T cells that get sequenced too, which complicates analysis of the scalp TCR repertoire. Because the treated cohort was small and had just a single nonresponder, larger studies are needed to establish links between baseline CD8+ expansion and response.

This specimen consisted of CD4+ T cells sorted from blood, obtained at week 4, from a patient treated with tofacitinib. The receptor was derived from a human donor with alopecia areata. The receptor chain draws on TRBV7-6 and TRBJ1-1, and TRBD1 aligns with 7 junction nucleotides. The encoded CDR3 is CASSYRGGVTEAFF. The nucleotide sequence reads TGTGCCAGCAGCTACAGGGGAGGTGTCACTGAAGCTTTCTTT.